The entry below describes one TCR beta chain. This clone's antigen is unknown. No quality values exist for individual bases; no much larger clone is one base distant. This specimen comes from a study of T cell responses to AZD1222 COVID-19 vaccine listed by TCRdb under 2021. As for the study more broadly: A total of more than 230 trial participants underwent TCR sequencing, of whom about 210 received two doses of AZD1222 and about 26 received two doses of the MenACWY control vaccine. Trial participants were enrolled by age into subgroups of 18-55, 56-69 and 70-plus years, and roughly 150, 30 and 60 TCR-sequenced participants, respectively, were included in these subgroups. Overall study results and their limits: Nearly half of unique spike-specific TCRs reportedly recognized epitopes outside regions mutated in the B.1.351 and B.1.1.7 variants. After two AZD1222 doses, both the breadth and the depth of spike-specific TCRs were significantly higher than at day 0 and than in MenACWY recipients. Participants were mostly white British and included more females than males, and it was suggested by the authors that clonal diversity may have been underestimated. In the small 56-69-year group, the increase in depth fell short of significance, most likely because of low power. Conclusions about previously exposed vaccinees are limited because only six or seven AZD1222 recipients were SARS-CoV-2 seropositive at baseline. The vaccine-associated CD4 TCRs covered the entire spike protein, and the dominant responses fell in regions 160-218 and 743-854. No day 14 peak-response samples were available, so repertoires were characterized only after the peak T cell response.

The germline ends are 19 bases apart after V is trimmed by 0 bases and J by 7 bases. From the germline V gene, CDR1 is LGHNA and CDR2 is YNFKEQ. Including the terminal cysteine and phenylalanine, the CDR3 comprises 17 residues. Here the CDR3 DNA is all that survives: 51 bases in frame from base 1. The CDR3 regions of human TCRbeta chains were analyzed by immunosequencing. The authors processed their data as follows. TCRs in the repertoires were compared against a reference library of SARS-CoV-2-specific TCRs that had been generated with the MIRA antigen-specificity platform. Breadth meant the fraction of unique TCRs that were SARS-CoV-2-associated, whereas depth meant the fraction of total T cells that were SARS-CoV-2-associated. Using the MIRA data, each spike-specific TCR was mapped to the spike region that the TCR reacts to and placed in a CD4 or CD8 class. Log10-transformed breadth and depth values were compared by one-way ANOVA with Sidak's multiple comparisons tests. Here the immuneACCESS table is served through TCRdb, limited to in-frame sequences with V and J called. Missing clones are a known gap in these copies; in checked studies unresolved V genes cover under half, and the rest lacks a known reason. The V and J calls and clone size come from that table; D and trimming were worked out from the DNA. This sample is represented by 110,000 to 150,000 clones; around 92% of them were singletons. Of the sample, around 3.3% falls within the top ten clones.

What the time point label conveys for this sample: about 28 days (+/-7) after the second vaccine dose. AZD1222 recipients whose second dose came at about 4 weeks and those whose second dose came at about 12 weeks were combined into one group, since spike-specific TCR depth and breadth did not differ between the two schedules. The vaccinee samples were drawn from two UK trials, COV001 and COV002, one of which was a single-blind randomized controlled phase 2/3 trial testing AZD1222 (ChAdOx1 nCoV-19) in healthy adults. Trial participant PBMC samples were collected at day 0 and day 28 after the second dose for TCRbeta chain sequencing.

The rearranged segments are TRBV4-2 and TRBJ1-5; TRBD1 is a possible D gene, resting on 5 matching bases. The sample in question was peripheral blood, obtained 28 days after the second AZD1222 dose. This clonotype originated in an adult who received the AZD1222 COVID-19 vaccine. The CDR3 region reads CASSQDIGANPLQPQHF. The nucleotides are TGTGCCAGCAGCCAAGATATAGGGGCCAATCCATTACAGCCCCAGCATTTT.